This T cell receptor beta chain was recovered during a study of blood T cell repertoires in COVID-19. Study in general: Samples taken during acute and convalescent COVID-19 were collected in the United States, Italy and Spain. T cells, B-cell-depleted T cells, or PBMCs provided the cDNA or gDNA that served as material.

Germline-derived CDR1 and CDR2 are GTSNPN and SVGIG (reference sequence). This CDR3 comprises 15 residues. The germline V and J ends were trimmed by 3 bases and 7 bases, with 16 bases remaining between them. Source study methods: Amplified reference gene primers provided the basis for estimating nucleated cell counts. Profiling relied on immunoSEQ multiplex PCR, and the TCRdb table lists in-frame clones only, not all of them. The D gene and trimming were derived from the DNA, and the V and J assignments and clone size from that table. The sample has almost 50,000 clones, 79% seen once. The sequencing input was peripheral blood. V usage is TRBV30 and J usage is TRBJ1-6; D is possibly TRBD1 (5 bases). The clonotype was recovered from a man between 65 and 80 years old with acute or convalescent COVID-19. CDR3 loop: CAWSGGGMRNSPLHF. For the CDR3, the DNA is TGTGCCTGGAGCGGGGGGGGGATGAGGAATTCACCCCTCCACTTT.